The clone carrying this T cell receptor beta chain was seen at least ten times. Its antigen remains unknown. This sample was taken from a study of spatial heterogeneity in lung cancer. Study-level background: Each unique TCR and UMI combination was seen more than ten times on average in raw reads.

Germline V gene data show CDR1 as SGHTA and CDR2 as FQGNSA. The CDR3 is 14 residues long. V lost 5 bases to trimming and J lost 2 bases; unmatched junction nucleotides: 5. TCRdb ran MiXCR on the 5' RACE reads and lists one entry per CDR3 protein. Here the sample spans some 38,000 distinct CDR3 sequences, around 7.5% being singletons. Study conclusions and caveats: Follow-up blood showed ubiquitous expanded tumor TCRs less than blood at resection did.

Time point meaning: sample taken at primary tumor resection. Sequencing was performed on whole RNA extracted from tumor and nontumor lung tissue, or from frozen PBMC, and the material was left unsorted. This chain uses TRBV7-2 with TRBJ2-5; 7 bases line up with TRBD1. The source of this sequence is a male donor with early-stage non-small cell lung cancer. This specimen consisted of PBMCs, obtained at surgery. CDR3 nucleotides: TGTGCCAGCAGCCCGACAGGGTGGCAAGAGACCCAGTACTTC. It codes for CASSPTGWQETQYF.